This T cell receptor (beta chain) was identified in a study of cytomegalovirus exposure and HLA in healthy donors. Notes on the study in general: Most observed TCR sequences were rare, whereas some public TCRs were detected in many donors.

A word on this clone: No antigen is known for it.

This table comes from immunoSEQ multiplex PCR, and its TCRdb copy is limited to in-frame clones, with some not included. The repertoire has 150,000 to 200,000 clones, roughly 80% of them found once; the top ten carry around 2.4%. V lost 5 bases, J lost 11 bases, and 8 bases stayed unmatched. The CDR3 consists of 13 residues. Germline V lookup: CDR1 SGHVS, CDR2 FQNEAQ. The material sequenced was PBMCs. The chain combines TRBV7-8 with TRBJ2-1, with 8 bases aligning to TRBD1. The sequence came from a man aged 25-40 years in good health and CMV-seropositive. The CDR3 reads CASSPPDRVKQFF. CDR3 coding DNA: TGTGCCAGCAGCCCCCCGGACAGGGTAAAGCAGTTCTTC.